The 15 T cell receptor beta chains below were found in one sample sequenced in a study of blood T cell repertoires in COVID-19. Clones were sequenced by immunoSEQ multiplex PCR, and TCRdb holds only the in-frame ones, with some missing. In the table there are 150,000 to 250,000 clones, approximately 84% of which are singletons. Source material: peripheral blood. These receptors were obtained from a human donor with acute or convalescent COVID-19. The donor label of this sample is uncertain.

V and J are TRBV7-9 and TRBJ2-5; 12 positions agree with TRBD2. Trimming at V came to 5 bases and at J to 6 bases, leaving 7 bases not matched to a gene. This CDR3 spans 15 amino acids. The germline CDR1 and CDR2 sequences are SEHNR and FQNEAQ (reference sequence). The CDR3 here is CASSLGLAGLQTQYF. CDR3 coding DNA: TGTGCCAGCAGCCTGGGACTAGCGGGTTTACAGACCCAGTACTTC.

CDR3: CSARQGVQLAGVYEQYF. The CDR3 region has the DNA TGCAGCGCTCGACAGGGGGTACAACTAGCGGGAGTATACGAGCAGTACTTC. V usage is TRBV29-1 and J usage is TRBJ2-7; 11 positions agree with TRBD2. The CDR3 is 17 residues long. The trim removed 7 bases at V and 4 bases at J, leaving 18 bases unmatched. Germline CDR1 SQVTM, CDR2 ANQGSEA.

The chain has TRBV30 and TRBJ1-6; 8 positions agree with TRBD1. Germline assignment: CDR1 GTSNPN and CDR2 SVGIG (reference sequence). This CDR3 is built from 13 residues. With V trimmed by 8 bases and J by 9 bases, 9 bases remained unmatched. The CDR3 DNA is TGTGCCGGCGGACAGGGTCAAGTTTCACCCCTCCACTTT. Translated: CAGGQGQVSPLHF.

This clone was counted a few times. V and J are TRBV24-1 and TRBJ2-2, with D possibly matching TRBD1 (5 bases). Trimming removed 8 bases from V and 5 bases from J, with 14 bases in between. The V gene's germline CDR1 is KGHDR and CDR2 SFDVKD. There are 14 residues in the CDR3. The CDR3 sequence is CATIPTGVTGELFF. CDR3 bases: TGTGCCACCATTCCCACAGGAGTTACCGGGGAGCTGTTTTTT.

V gene TRBV7-9 combines with J gene TRBJ2-5; TRBD1 matches at 9 bases. The V and J ends lost 6 bases and 1 base, in that order; junction bases with no gene match: 6. This CDR3 spans 15 amino acids. CDR1 is SEHNR and CDR2 is FQNEAQ in the germline V gene (reference sequence). The CDR3 nucleotides read TGTGCCAGCAGTACCGGGACAGGGCGCCAAGAGACCCAGTACTTC. Amino acids: CASSTGTGRQETQYF.

CDR3 loop: CATTRPGPLNEKLFF. The CDR3 DNA reads as TGTGCCACCACAAGACCAGGCCCCCTGAATGAAAAACTGTTTTTT. This chain connects TRBV19 to TRBJ1-4; unclear D gene. V was trimmed by 10 bases and J by 5 bases, leaving 20 bases between them. Germline CDR1 is LNHDA and CDR2 is SQIVND (reference sequence). The CDR3 is made up of 15 amino acids.

This clone was observed once. V gene TRBV11-2 combines with J gene TRBJ2-1, with 9 bases identical to TRBD1. V shed 3 bases and J 1 base; nucleotides not matched to a gene: 1. CDR3 length: 15 amino acids. CDR1 SGHAT and CDR2 FQNNGV come from the germline V gene. The CDR3: CASSLDRGSYNEQFF. CDR3 DNA: TGTGCCAGCAGCTTGGACAGGGGATCCTACAATGAGCAGTTCTTC.

This sequence joins TRBV2 and TRBJ1-2; TRBD1 matches at 7 bases. The germline V gene has CDR1 SNHLY and CDR2 FYNNEI. The CDR3 loop spans 13 amino acids. J was trimmed by 7 bases and V by 4 bases; bases with no gene match: 6. CDR3 protein: CASSGQGGFGYTF. In DNA, the CDR3 is TGTGCCAGCAGTGGACAGGGAGGTTTTGGCTACACCTTC.

Comments on this clone: This same CDR3 is encoded by further DNA sequences in the sample. CDR3 DNA: TGTGCCAGTAGTATAGTCCTAGCGGGGACCTACGAGCAGTACTTC. This codes for CASSIVLAGTYEQYF. This chain uses TRBV19 with TRBJ2-7, with TRBD2 matching over 9 bases. In germline, CDR1 is LNHDA, CDR2 SQIVND (reference sequence). This CDR3 has 15 amino acids. V gave up 1 base and J gave up 2 bases; unmatched junction bases: 3. Full variable domain (remainder filled in from reference TRBV19 and TRBJ2-7): DGGITQSPKYLFRKEGQNVTLSCEQNLNHDAMYWYRQDPGQGLRLIYYSQIVNDFQKGDIAEGYSVSREKKESFPLTVTSAQKNPTAFYLCASSIVLAGTYEQYFGPGTRLTVT.

This chain uses TRBV7-9 with TRBJ1-4; TRBD1 matches 9 bases. Trimming cost V 5 bases and J 2 bases; bases outside gene matches: 6. The CDR3 has 16 residues. CDR1 is SEHNR and CDR2 is FQNEAQ in the germline V gene (reference sequence). The CDR3 sequence is CASSEGQGTTNEKLFF. CDR3 coding DNA: TGTGCCAGCAGCGAGGGACAGGGAACGACTAATGAAAAACTGTTTTTT.

The V and J genes are TRBV6-2 or TRBV6-3 and TRBJ2-3, with 7 nucleotides matching TRBD1. Germline trimming cut 6 bases from V and 4 bases from J; bases unmatched to any gene: 10. CDR3 size: 15 residues. CDR1 and CDR2 from the germline V gene are MNHEY and SVGEGT. The CDR3: CASSDGTAGPDTQYF. CDR3 bases: TGTGCCAGCAGCGACGGGACAGCTGGCCCAGATACGCAGTATTTT.

A few counts support this clone. The V call is TRBV18, the J call TRBJ2-5; D is possibly TRBD1 (6 bases). The germline V gene encodes CDR1 KGHSH and CDR2 LQKENI. Trimming cost V 3 bases and J 4 bases, with 15 bases left between them. CDR3 length: 15 amino acids. CDR3: CASSPVLDRGETQYF. DNA for the CDR3: TGTGCCAGCTCACCGGTCTTGGACAGAGGAGAGACCCAGTACTTC.

This chain joins TRBV19 and TRBJ2-1; 11 bases are a match to TRBD2. CDR1 LNHDA and CDR2 SQIVND come from the germline V gene (reference sequence). V lost 7 bases to trimming and J lost 7 bases; unmatched junction nucleotides: 6. The CDR3 loop spans 14 amino acids. The DNA of the CDR3 is TGTGCCAGTACCATATCTAGCGGGGGGAATGAGCAGTTCTTC. Amino acids: CASTISSGGNEQFF.

V gene TRBV9 combines with J gene TRBJ2-3; possibly TRBD1 for D (5 bases). Germline CDR1 reads SGDLS; CDR2 reads YYNGEE. This CDR3 spans 15 amino acids. Trimming shortened V by 0 bases and J by 4 bases, and 12 bases separated the two germline ends. The DNA of the CDR3 is TGTGCCAGCAGCGTAGGGGGCCCTACGGCAGATACGCAGTATTTT. It codes for CASSVGGPTADTQYF.

The chain is built from TRBV6-6 and TRBJ2-1; 10 bases map to TRBD2. Trimming removed 6 bases from V and 7 bases from J; junction bases left unmatched: 3. Germline V lookup: CDR1 MNHNY, CDR2 SVGAGI (reference sequence). The CDR3 loop spans 13 amino acids. The CDR3 loop is CASSRGLANEQFF. Here the CDR3 DNA reads TGTGCCAGCAGCCGGGGACTAGCGAATGAGCAGTTCTTC.